A single sample is the source of the 17 T cell receptor beta chains below, sequenced in a study of OX40 agonist ivuxolimab in advanced cancers. The method was immunoSEQ multiplex PCR; TCRdb's version includes in-frame clones alone and lacks a portion of them. The sample carries 30,000 to 35,000 clones, roughly 90% recorded once. Sequencing was performed on CD4+ or CD8+ T cells sorted from blood, taken in a trial of the OX40 agonist ivuxolimab. These receptors originate from an adult with an advanced solid tumor such as melanoma, head and neck, liver or kidney cancer.

V usage is TRBV14 and J usage is TRBJ1-3; D remains unclear. V lost 5 bases and J 7 bases, leaving 6 bases between the germline ends. The V gene's germline CDR1 is SGHDN and CDR2 FVKESK. The CDR3 has 11 amino acids. The CDR3: CASSARNTIYF. The DNA of the CDR3 is TGTGCCAGCAGCGCCAGGAACACCATATATTTT.

In this sample, this clone turned up once. The chain recombines TRBV9 with TRBJ2-5; D uncertain. The CDR3 extends over 14 amino acids. Germline V gives CDR1 SGDLS, CDR2 YYNGEE. Trimming shortened V by 0 bases and J by 5 bases, and 11 bases separated the two germline ends. The CDR3 region has the DNA TGTGCCAGCAGCGTAGGGCCAGGAAGGGAGACCCAGTACTTC. Protein sequence: CASSVGPGRETQYF.

The chain carries TRBV7-9 and TRBJ2-2; the match to TRBD1 covers 9 bases. CDR1 and CDR2 (germline): SEHNR, FQNEAQ (reference sequence). This CDR3 has 14 amino acids. Germline trimming cut 1 base from V and 10 bases from J; bases unmatched to any gene: 4. The CDR3 DNA sequence: TGTGCCAGCAGCTTAGGGGACAGGGATATGGAGCTGTTTTTT. Residues: CASSLGDRDMELFF.

This chain uses TRBV19 with TRBJ1-4; 9 nucleotides line up with TRBD1. The germline V gene encodes CDR1 LNHDA and CDR2 SQIVND (reference sequence). V shed 6 bases, J shed 8 bases, and the junction held 10 bases outside the gene matches. The CDR3 totals 15 residues. The CDR3 is CASRMPGQGREKLFF. CDR3 in DNA: TGTGCCAGTAGGATGCCGGGACAGGGTAGGGAAAAACTGTTTTTT.

This sequence joins TRBV7-3 and TRBJ1-5, with D perhaps matching TRBD1 (5 bases). The ends were cut back, 5 bases at V and 5 bases at J, with 16 bases in the middle. CDR3 size: 15 residues. Germline values: CDR1 SGHTA, CDR2 FQGTGA. The DNA of the CDR3 is TGTGCCAGCAGCGGGGCCAGGGTGCCAGATCAGCCCCAGCATTTT. Its translation: CASSGARVPDQPQHF.

The chain employs TRBV9 and TRBJ2-3; D unclear. This CDR3 is 13 amino acids long. V lost 3 bases and J 2 bases, leaving 7 bases between the germline ends. CDR1 is SGDLS, CDR2 YYNGEE, per germline. For the CDR3, the DNA is TGTGCCAGCAGCGACTTGATCACAGATACGCAGTATTTT. It specifies CASSDLITDTQYF.

The chain links TRBV12-5 to TRBJ2-6, with D unresolved. Germline V gene lookup returns CDR1 LGHNT and CDR2 FRNRAP. The CDR3 loop spans 13 amino acids. V lost 3 bases and J lost 2, with 2 bases in between. In DNA, the CDR3 is TGTGCTAGTGGTTTTGCTGGGGCCAACGTCCTGACTTTC. Translating gives CASGFAGANVLTF.

J is TRBJ1-2 and V is TRBV2, with D unclear. The V end was cut by 7 bases, the J end by 8 bases, with 8 bases between. The CDR3 is made up of 10 amino acids. From germline, CDR1 is SNHLY and CDR2 FYNNEI. CDR3 in amino acids: CASKEYGYTF. The CDR3 DNA follows: TGTGCCAGCAAAGAATACGGCTACACCTTC. Filled out from reference TRBV2 and TRBJ1-2, the complete variable domain reads EPEVTQTPSHQVTQMGQEVILRCVPISNHLYFYWYRQILGQKVEFLVSFYNNEISEKSEIFDDQFSVERPDGSNFTLKIRSTKLEDSAMYFCASKEYGYTFGSGTRLTVV.

The gene calls are TRBV5-1 and TRBJ1-6; TRBD1 agrees at 7 bases. In germline, CDR1 is SGHRS, CDR2 YFSETQ. CDR3 length equals 14 residues. Trimming removed 6 bases from V and 8 bases from J; junction bases left unmatched: 8. CDR3 sequence reads: CASTSTGRDSPLHF. CDR3 DNA sequence: TGCGCCAGCACCTCGACAGGGAGAGATTCACCCCTCCACTTT.

The V and J genes are TRBV28 and TRBJ2-1, with 7 bases aligning to TRBD1. Germline V CDR1 and CDR2: MDHEN, SYDVKM. The CDR3 runs 11 residues. V was clipped by 7 bases and J by 6 bases; unmatched bases: 0. The CDR3 sequence: CASNRGNEQFF. In DNA form, the CDR3 reads TGTGCCAGCAACAGGGGCAATGAGCAGTTCTTC.

The rearrangement joins TRBV14 to TRBJ1-1; 7 bases match TRBD1. The V segment lost 1 base and the J segment 10 bases; nucleotides outside the gene matches: 12. The CDR3 is 15 residues long. CDR1 and CDR2 from the germline V gene are SGHDN and FVKESK. CDR3 sequence reads: CASSQADRPPWRAFF. The CDR3 bases are TGTGCCAGCAGCCAAGCGGACAGGCCGCCGTGGCGAGCTTTCTTT.

The genes are TRBV5-1 and TRBJ2-1; perhaps TRBD1 as D (6 bases). Trimming removed 0 bases from V and 4 bases from J, with 8 bases in between. The CDR3 spans 14 residues. Germline values: CDR1 SGHRS, CDR2 YFSETQ. The CDR3 reads CASSLGGPYNEQFF. The CDR3 DNA sequence: TGCGCCAGCAGCTTGGGGGGGCCTTACAATGAGCAGTTCTTC.

The chain uses TRBV4-2 and TRBJ2-7; 8 bases are shared with TRBD2. CDR3 length: 17 amino acids. Germline CDR1 and CDR2: LGHNA and YNFKEQ. With 0 bases clipped from V and 1 base from J, the junction kept 8 bases outside the gene matches. The CDR3 protein is CASSQDPTGGQSYEQYF. The CDR3, as DNA: TGTGCCAGCAGCCAAGATCCCACGGGAGGGCAATCCTACGAGCAGTACTTC.

The J gene is TRBJ1-1, the V gene TRBV11-3; perhaps TRBD1 as D (6 bases). Germline V gene data show CDR1 as SGHNT and CDR2 as YENEEA. Trimming pared 5 bases from V and 1 base from J, leaving 8 bases between. This CDR3 region has 13 residues. The CDR3 sequence is CASSPRGNTEAFF. CDR3 in DNA: TGTGCCAGCAGCCCCAGGGGGAACACTGAAGCTTTCTTT.

Concerning this clone: Sequence at one end of the junction differs from germline and may be a read error. The V gene is TRBV18, the J gene TRBJ1-4; D perhaps matches TRBD1 (5 bases). The germline CDR1 and CDR2 sequences are KGHSH and LQKENI. There are 15 residues in the CDR3. CDR3 nucleotides: TGTGCCACCTCAAGAGGTACAGGACTTAATGAAAAACTGTTTTTT. Translating it yields CATSRGTGLNEKLFF. Drawing the rest from reference TRBV18 and TRBJ1-4, the complete variable domain is NAGVMQNPRHLVRRRGQEARLRCSPMKGHSHVYWYRQLPEEGLKFMVYLQKENIIDESGMPKERFSAEFPKEGPSILRIQQVVRGDSAAYFCATSRGTGLNEKLFFGSGTQLSVL.

In its sample, this clone was seen once. The chain is built from TRBV19 and TRBJ1-2; no firm D call. Trimming cost V 6 bases and J 4 bases, with 21 bases left between them. Looked up from germline, CDR1 is LNHDA and CDR2 is SQIVND (reference sequence). This CDR3 spans 16 amino acids. This CDR3 reads CASRSKAASLGYGYTF. The CDR3 DNA follows: TGTGCCAGTAGATCCAAGGCAGCATCTCTGGGCTATGGCTACACCTTC.

V is TRBV11-1 and J is TRBJ2-7, with D perhaps TRBD2 (5 bases). The CDR3 sequence is 16 residues long. Germline loops: CDR1 SGHAT, CDR2 FQDESV (reference sequence). Trimming removed 3 bases from V and 6 bases from J, with 21 bases in between. CDR3 protein: CASSFGYIRRLSEQYF. CDR3 coding DNA: TGTGCCAGCAGCTTTGGTTATATAAGGAGGCTCAGCGAGCAGTACTTC.